This T cell receptor beta chain was recorded in a study of radiation and T cells in renal cell carcinoma. Sequenced by immunoSEQ multiplex PCR; TCRdb stores in-frame clones only, minus some. The top ten hold around 6% of the sample, which has about 130,000 clones, approximately 90% seen once. There are 15 residues in the CDR3. The germline V gene has CDR1 MDHEN and CDR2 SYDVKM. Trimming took 6 bases from V and 4 from J; bases not matched to a gene: 8. Stated time point: blood 2 weeks post-SBRT. Stated treatment: 15 Gy SBRT to primary tumor, nephrectomy 4 weeks later. The rearrangement links TRBV28 to TRBJ2-4; the match to TRBD2 covers 8 bases. The clonotype was recovered from a woman in her 70s with renal cell carcinoma. Source: blood, taken from a patient whose treatment included radiotherapy and nephrectomy. The DNA for the CDR3 is TGTGCCAGCAGGGCCGACCCTAGCGGGAAAAACATTCAGTACTTC. Its translation is CASRADPSGKNIQYF.